This T cell receptor beta chain is drawn from a study of CD8+ T cells in alopecia areata. V gave up 4 bases and J gave up 1 base, with 13 bases separating them. Per the germline V gene, CDR1 is SGHTA and CDR2 is FQGNSA. The CDR3 runs to 15 residues. Reverse transcribed after extraction, RNA yielded cDNA as the sequencing template. Sequencing used immunoSEQ multiplex PCR; TCRdb keeps in-frame clones, though not all of them. The sample holds 200,000 to 250,000 clones, over 60% seen once. Whole-study findings and limits: Having one nonresponder leaves uncertain how baseline CD8+ expansion relates to response. Researchers reported that TCR sharing among patients proved less clear than in mice, possibly HLA-linked.

Treatment in this sample: oral pan-JAK inhibitor, 5-10 mg twice daily. Alopecia areata patients had lesional scalp punch biopsies and peripheral blood taken from them. A remark on this clone: Its cognate antigen is unknown.

This specimen was CD4+ T cells sorted from blood, taken at week 4, from a patient treated with tofacitinib. The TCR sequence derives from a human donor with alopecia areata. V and J are TRBV7-2 and TRBJ1-2; D gene ambiguous. CDR3 bases: TGTGCCAGCAGCTGGACGGACTGGGATAACTATGGCTACACCTTC. Amino acids: CASSWTDWDNYGYTF.